These 28 T cell receptor beta chains were all obtained from the same sample, sequenced in a study of Ad26.COV2.S vaccination and SARS-CoV-2 variants. TCRdb's copy holds only in-frame clones and misses some; the assay was immunoSEQ multiplex PCR. The data show around 340,000 clones, around 88% seen once. The treatment is: some 19 received Ad26.COV2.S at low or high dose, single or two shots; several received placebo; per-sample allocation not given. Samples analyzed were those drawn on day 63 after the first vaccine or placebo injection. The material sequenced was peripheral blood, taken in a trial of Ad26.COV2.S vaccine versus placebo. Source of these receptors: a person aged 18 to 59 who received the Ad26.COV2.S COVID-19 vaccine or a placebo.

The chain joins TRBV5-1 to TRBJ2-7, with 9 bases aligning to TRBD1. The germline CDR1 and CDR2 sequences are SGHRS and YFSETQ. The CDR3 is 14 residues long. V shed 7 bases and J 5 bases; nucleotides not matched to a gene: 10. This chain's CDR3 is CASGMTGGFDEQYF. In DNA, the CDR3 is TGCGCCAGCGGTATGACAGGGGGGTTCGACGAGCAGTACTTC.

The chain uses TRBV7-9 and TRBJ2-7; TRBD1 is a possible D gene (6 bases). The CDR3 sequence is 14 residues long. Between the trimmed V and J ends, which lost 4 bases and 1 base, there was a span of 11 bases. Germline V gives CDR1 SEHNR, CDR2 FQNEAQ (reference sequence). The CDR3 bases are TGTGCCAGCAGCTCCCACAGGGAGTCCTACGAGCAGTACTTC. The encoded protein is CASSSHRESYEQYF.

The genes are TRBV9 and TRBJ2-1; perhaps TRBD1 as D (5 bases). V was trimmed by 4 bases and J by 3 bases, leaving 11 bases between them. CDR1 is SGDLS, CDR2 YYNGEE, per germline. The CDR3 is 14 amino acids. CDR3 sequence reads: CASSPRTSYNEQFF. The CDR3 nucleotides read TGTGCCAGCAGCCCTCGGACAAGCTACAATGAGCAGTTCTTC.

J is TRBJ2-4 and V is TRBV28, with no clear D. Germline CDR1 is MDHEN and CDR2 is SYDVKM. This CDR3 region has 14 residues. V was pared by 6 bases and J by 2 bases, with 11 bases between. CDR3 DNA: TGTGCCAGCAGGCTCCAAGGGTCCAAAAACATTCAGTACTTC. It is translated as CASRLQGSKNIQYF.

This clone was observed a handful of times. J is TRBJ1-5 and V is TRBV11-2; weak D call: TRBD1 (6 bases). V gave up 0 bases and J gave up 2 bases, with 8 bases separating them. CDR3 length equals 15 residues. Germline V CDR1 and CDR2: SGHAT, FQNNGV. The CDR3 sequence: CASSLDRQGNQPQHF. CDR3 bases: TGTGCCAGCAGCTTAGATCGACAGGGCAATCAGCCCCAGCATTTT.

The count of this clone is one. The chain combines TRBV5-1 with TRBJ2-1; D possibly corresponds to TRBD1 (5 bases). The CDR3 spans 17 residues. Germline-derived CDR1 and CDR2 are SGHRS and YFSETQ. Trimming removed 4 bases at V and 2 bases at J, with 19 bases between. CDR3 amino acids: CASSPDFRGPPYNEQFF. DNA for the CDR3: TGCGCCAGCAGCCCGGATTTTAGGGGTCCTCCCTACAATGAGCAGTTCTTC.

The chain couples TRBV6-5 to TRBJ1-2; D remains unclear. The CDR3 length is 11 residues. CDR1 MNHEY and CDR2 SVGAGI come from the germline V gene. V lost 6 bases to trimming and J lost 4 bases, with 6 bases between them. The CDR3 DNA follows: TGTGCCAGCAGGCAGTTCTATGGCTACACCTTC. Amino acid sequence: CASRQFYGYTF.

This chain uses TRBV7-2 with TRBJ2-7; TRBD1 matches 12 bases. Germline loops: CDR1 SGHTA, CDR2 FQGNSA. This CDR3 contains 14 residues. The trim removed 4 bases at V and 7 bases at J, leaving 5 bases unmatched. In DNA, the CDR3 is TGTGCCAGCAGCTCGGGACAGGGGGCGTGGGAGCAGTACTTC. Translating gives CASSSGQGAWEQYF.

This clone has a single count. The chain combines TRBV7-8 with TRBJ1-1; 10 bases map to TRBD1. The CDR3 runs to 16 residues. Trimming cost V 0 bases and J 4 bases; bases outside gene matches: 5. CDR1 and CDR2 (germline): SGHVS, FQNEAQ. The CDR3 nucleotides read TGTGCCAGCAGCTTAGCCGACAGGGGGCCGGGCACTGAAGCTTTCTTT. It yields the protein CASSLADRGPGTEAFF.

The chain is built from TRBV28 and TRBJ1-6, with D unclear. The germline gives CDR1 MDHEN, CDR2 SYDVKM. V gave up 6 bases and J gave up 6 bases, with 12 bases separating them. CDR3 length: 14 residues. The CDR3 is CASRSGRLNSPLHF. As DNA, the CDR3 is TGTGCCAGCAGATCCGGACGTCTTAATTCACCCCTCCACTTT.

This clone appeared once. The chain uses TRBV28 and TRBJ2-1; possible D gene TRBD2, 6 bases. V was pared by 7 bases and J by 7 bases, with 17 bases between. Germline V gene data show CDR1 as MDHEN and CDR2 as SYDVKM. This CDR3 is built from 14 residues. The CDR3 protein is CASNPLAGSNEQFF. The DNA for the CDR3 is TGTGCCAGCAATCCACTGGCGGGGTCGAATGAGCAGTTCTTC.

This clone has only a few counts. The rearrangement links TRBV5-1 to TRBJ2-4; tentative D call: TRBD1 (5 bases). The germline CDR1 and CDR2 sequences are SGHRS and YFSETQ. The CDR3 covers 15 residues. The V end lost 0 bases, the J end lost 4 bases, and 11 bases lay between the germline ends. The CDR3 DNA reads as TGCGCCAGCAGCTTGGAAAGGACACCGAAAAACATTCAGTACTTC. Its protein is CASSLERTPKNIQYF. The full variable domain, rest sourced from reference TRBV5-1 and TRBJ2-4, is KAGVTQTPRYLIKTRGQQVTLSCSPISGHRSVSWYQQTPGQGLQFLFEYFSETQRNKGNFPGRFSGRQFSNSRSEMNVSTLELGDSALYLCASSLERTPKNIQYFGAGTRLSVL.

This chain connects TRBV12-3 or TRBV12-4 to TRBJ2-7; D not resolved. V was pared by 3 bases and J by 0 bases, with 6 bases between. The CDR3 runs 13 residues. CDR3 amino acids: CASSFSNSYEQYF. For the CDR3, the DNA is TGTGCCAGCAGTTTCAGTAACTCCTACGAGCAGTACTTC.

The chain is built from TRBV6-5 and TRBJ2-1, with TRBD2 matching 14 bases. Germline CDR1 and CDR2: MNHEY and SVGAGI. The CDR3 runs to 15 residues. Trimming at V came to 7 bases and at J to 7 bases, leaving 6 bases not matched to a gene. CDR3 in amino acids: CASTRLAGGLNEQFF. In DNA form, the CDR3 reads TGTGCCAGCACCCGACTAGCGGGAGGGCTTAATGAGCAGTTCTTC.

The chain combines TRBV7-9 with TRBJ1-4, with D uncertain. The CDR3 length is 14 residues. Germline values: CDR1 SEHNR, CDR2 FQNEAQ (reference sequence). V was clipped by 5 bases and J by 8 bases, with 15 bases between them. CDR3 loop: CASSLGPMREKLFF. The CDR3 DNA is TGTGCCAGCAGCCTAGGACCGATGCGGGAAAAACTGTTTTTT.

This clone turned up a few times. J is TRBJ1-5 and V is TRBV6-2 or TRBV6-3; 7 bases line up with TRBD1. CDR3 length: 14 amino acids. CDR1 and CDR2 from the germline V gene are MNHEY and SVGEGT. V dropped 4 bases and J dropped 1; count of bases not matched to a gene: 1. Here the CDR3 reads CASSLQGSNQPQHF. The CDR3 DNA reads TGTGCCAGCAGTTTACAGGGGAGCAATCAGCCCCAGCATTTT.

The genes are TRBV19 and TRBJ2-2; TRBD2 matches at 14 bases. The ends lost 5 bases at V and 3 bases at J; junction bases unmatched: 2. Per germline, CDR1 LNHDA and CDR2 SQIVND (reference sequence). This CDR3 contains 16 residues. The CDR3 bases are TGTGCCAGTAGTTGGGGACTAGCGGGGGACACCGGGGAGCTGTTTTTT. Translating gives CASSWGLAGDTGELFF.

The CDR3 protein is CASSPPEGEWAGPLGQYF. The CDR3 nucleotides are TGTGCCAGCAGCCCCCCTGAAGGAGAGTGGGCGGGACCCCTGGGGCAGTACTTC. The J gene is TRBJ2-7, the V gene TRBV7-2; maybe TRBD2 (6 bases). V dropped 5 bases and J dropped 9 bases, with 32 bases sitting between them. Germline CDR1 SGHTA, CDR2 FQGNSA. CDR3 size: 18 residues.

J is TRBJ2-2 and V is TRBV19, with D perhaps TRBD1 or TRBD2 (5 bases each). The CDR3 runs to 14 residues. V lost 1 base, J lost 3 bases, and 6 bases lay in between. The V gene's germline CDR1 is LNHDA and CDR2 SQIVND (reference sequence). The CDR3 spells CASSIAGHTGELFF. The CDR3 region has the DNA TGTGCCAGTAGTATAGCGGGGCACACCGGGGAGCTGTTTTTT.

The V and J genes are TRBV11-2 and TRBJ2-7; D is perhaps TRBD1 (5 bases). V was trimmed by 3 bases and J by 1 base, leaving 7 bases between them. Germline V gene data show CDR1 as SGHAT and CDR2 as FQNNGV. CDR3 length: 13 residues. The CDR3 bases are TGTGCCAGCAGCTTCCCAGGGTCCTACGAGCAGTACTTC. Translation gives CASSFPGSYEQYF.

The chain carries TRBV2 and TRBJ1-4, with D perhaps TRBD1 (6 bases). In germline, CDR1 is SNHLY, CDR2 FYNNEI. V lost 6 bases and J 2 bases, leaving 16 bases between the germline ends. The CDR3 contains 16 residues. CDR3 sequence (DNA): TGTGCCAGCAGGGAAAACACAGGGTCGACTAATGAAAAACTGTTTTTT. It translates to CASRENTGSTNEKLFF. The full variable domain, in which reference TRBV2 and TRBJ1-4 provide the parts outside the CDR3, is EPEVTQTPSHQVTQMGQEVILRCVPISNHLYFYWYRQILGQKVEFLVSFYNNEISEKSEIFDDQFSVERPDGSNFTLKIRSTKLEDSAMYFCASRENTGSTNEKLFFGSGTQLSVL.

This clone was found once. The gene calls are TRBV24-1 and TRBJ2-2; 14 bases are a match to TRBD2. Germline assignment: CDR1 KGHDR and CDR2 SFDVKD. The CDR3 runs 14 residues. The junction had 3 bases not matched to a gene; V was cut back by 12 bases and J by 4 bases. DNA of the CDR3: TGTGCCGCGGGGACTAGCGGGGGCACCGGGGAGCTGTTTTTT. The encoded protein is CAAGTSGGTGELFF.

This clone was detected only a few times. The chain uses TRBV19 and TRBJ1-5; D not resolved. The length of the CDR3 is 17 residues. With 0 bases removed from V and 3 bases from J, the gap between germline ends came to 15 bases. CDR1 and CDR2 from the germline V gene are LNHDA and SQIVND (reference sequence). CDR3 in DNA: TGTGCCAGTAGTATAGACCCCCCGGGCCAGATCAATCAGCCCCAGCATTTT. This translates into CASSIDPPGQINQPQHF.

As for this clone: At one boundary the junction diverges from the germline segment, which might be a read error. The V gene is TRBV3-1 (or the pseudogene TRBV3-2), the J gene TRBJ2-4; 15 nucleotides align to TRBD2. Germline values: CDR1 LGHDT, CDR2 YNNKEL (reference sequence). The CDR3 is 14 amino acids. CDR3 bases: TGTGCCAGCAGCGGCCGGACTAGCGGGAGGGGGGCCCACTTC. As protein: CASSGRTSGRGAHF.

This clone was counted once. This chain connects TRBV9 to TRBJ1-4, with no clear D. Between the trimmed V and J ends, which lost 4 bases and 1 base, there was a span of 11 bases. Germline V gives CDR1 SGDLS, CDR2 YYNGEE. This CDR3 spans 15 amino acids. CDR3 DNA: TGTGCCAGCAGCCCGCGGGAGTTAACTAATGAAAAACTGTTTTTT. It is translated as CASSPRELTNEKLFF. Looking up the rest from reference TRBV9 and TRBJ1-4 gives the full variable domain: DSGVTQTPKHLITATGQRVTLRCSPRSGDLSVYWYQQSLDQGLQFLIQYYNGEERAKGNILERFSAQQFPDLHSELNLSSLELGDSALYFCASSPRELTNEKLFFGSGTQLSVL.

The gene calls are TRBV11-2 and TRBJ2-7, with TRBD2 as a possible D gene (5 bases). The length of the CDR3 is 13 residues. The germline gives CDR1 SGHAT, CDR2 FQNNGV. Trimming removed 1 base at V and 7 bases at J, with 11 bases between. The CDR3 bases are TGTGCCAGCAGCTTAGTCGTATCGGGGGAGCAGTACTTC. Encoded protein: CASSLVVSGEQYF. Full variable domain (rest looked up from reference TRBV11-2 and TRBJ2-7): EAGVAQSPRYKIIEKRQSVAFWCNPISGHATLYWYQQILGQGPKLLIQFQNNGVVDDSQLPKDRFSAERLKGVDSTLKIQPAKLEDSAVYLCASSLVVSGEQYFGPGTRLTVT.

This clone was detected only a few times. The chain links TRBV4-1 to TRBJ2-2; no clear D. V was clipped by 7 bases and J by 0 bases, with 12 bases between them. Germline V gives CDR1 MGHRA, CDR2 YSYEKL. The CDR3 has 15 amino acids. CDR3 nucleotides: TGCGCCAGCACCCGAACTACCTCGAACACCGGGGAGCTGTTTTTT. This encodes CASTRTTSNTGELFF.

V and J are TRBV2 and TRBJ1-1; tentative D call: TRBD1 (6 bases). Per the germline V gene, CDR1 is SNHLY and CDR2 is FYNNEI. This CDR3 spans 13 amino acids. V was pared by 6 bases and J by 5 bases, with 13 bases between. This CDR3 reads CASRNREGTEAFF. The CDR3 DNA reads as TGTGCCAGCAGGAACAGGGAAGGGACTGAAGCTTTCTTT.